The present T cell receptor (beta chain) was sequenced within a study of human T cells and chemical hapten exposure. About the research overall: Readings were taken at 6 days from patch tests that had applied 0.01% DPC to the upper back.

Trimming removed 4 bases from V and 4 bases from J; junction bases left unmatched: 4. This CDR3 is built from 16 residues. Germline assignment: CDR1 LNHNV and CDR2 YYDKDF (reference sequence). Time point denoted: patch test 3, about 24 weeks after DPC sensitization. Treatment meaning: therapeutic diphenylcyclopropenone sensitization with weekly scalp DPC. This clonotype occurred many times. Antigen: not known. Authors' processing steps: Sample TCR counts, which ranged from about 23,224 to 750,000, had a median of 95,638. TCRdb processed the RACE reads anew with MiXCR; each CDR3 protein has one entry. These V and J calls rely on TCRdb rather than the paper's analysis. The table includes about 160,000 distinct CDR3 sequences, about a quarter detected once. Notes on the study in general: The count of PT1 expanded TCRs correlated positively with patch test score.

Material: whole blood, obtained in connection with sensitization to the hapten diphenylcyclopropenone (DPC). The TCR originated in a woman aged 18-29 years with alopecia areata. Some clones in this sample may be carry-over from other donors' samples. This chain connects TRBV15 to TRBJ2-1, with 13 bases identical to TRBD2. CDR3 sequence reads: CATSMGLAGRYNEQFF. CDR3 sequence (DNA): TGTGCCACCAGCATGGGACTAGCGGGGAGGTACAATGAGCAGTTCTTC.